Presented here are 4 T cell receptor beta chains from one specimen sequenced in a study of human T cells and chemical hapten exposure. Time point described: patch test 3, about 24 weeks after DPC sensitization. Regarding treatment: therapeutic diphenylcyclopropenone sensitization with weekly scalp DPC. TCRdb re-called the RACE reads with MiXCR, one entry per CDR3 protein. The profile shows about 200,000 distinct CDR3 sequences, about 25% of them singletons. This specimen consisted of whole blood, obtained in connection with sensitization to the hapten diphenylcyclopropenone (DPC). The receptors were sampled from a woman aged 40 to 50 with alopecia areata. Some clones in this sample may be carry-over from other donors' samples.

The chain is built from TRBV4-1 and TRBJ1-6; D not resolved. CDR1 is MGHRA, CDR2 YSYEKL, per germline. Trimming removed 0 bases at V and 7 bases at J, with 13 bases between. The CDR3 totals 16 residues. The CDR3 nucleotides are TGCGCCAGCAGCCAAGAGGATAGGACCTTAAATTCACCCCTCCACTTT. Encoded protein: CASSQEDRTLNSPLHF.

This clonotype was seen a few times. This chain joins TRBV6-2 or TRBV6-3 and TRBJ2-3; 12 bases match TRBD2. V dropped 5 bases and J dropped 2; count of bases not matched to a gene: 5. Germline V gene sequence: CDR1 MNHEY, CDR2 SVGEGT. The CDR3 totals 16 residues. DNA of the CDR3: TGTGCCAGCAGTGCGACTAGCGGGAGACCCACAGATACGCAGTATTTT. This gives the protein CASSATSGRPTDTQYF.

The chain has TRBV12-3 or TRBV12-4 and TRBJ2-1; no clear D gene. V was shortened by 1 base and J by 8 bases, with 6 bases between the two germline ends. This CDR3 comprises 12 residues. CDR3 sequence (DNA): TGTGCCAGCAGTTTAGTCGGCCATGAGCAGTTCTTC. Protein product: CASSLVGHEQFF.

This clonotype was counted at least ten times. The chain has TRBV12-3 or TRBV12-4 and TRBJ1-1, with D maybe TRBD1 (5 bases). The CDR3 is 15 residues long. With 5 bases removed from V and 0 bases from J, the gap between germline ends came to 13 bases. The CDR3 nucleotides are TGTGCCAGCAGTCGATATACAGGTTTGAACACTGAAGCTTTCTTT. The encoded protein is CASSRYTGLNTEAFF.